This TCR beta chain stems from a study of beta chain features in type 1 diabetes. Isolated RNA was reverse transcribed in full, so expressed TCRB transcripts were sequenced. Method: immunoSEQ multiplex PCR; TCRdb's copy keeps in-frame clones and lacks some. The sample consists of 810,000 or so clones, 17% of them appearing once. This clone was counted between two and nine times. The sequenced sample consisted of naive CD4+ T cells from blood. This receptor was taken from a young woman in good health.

The CDR3 region has the DNA TGTGCCAGCACCGATCTAGACTCCTACGAGCAGTACTTC. Translated: CASTDLDSYEQYF. V and J are TRBV11-1 and TRBJ2-7; D is undetermined. The germline V and J ends were trimmed by 7 bases and 0 bases, with 10 bases remaining between them. This CDR3 comprises 13 residues. Germline V lookup: CDR1 SGHAT, CDR2 FQDESV (reference sequence).